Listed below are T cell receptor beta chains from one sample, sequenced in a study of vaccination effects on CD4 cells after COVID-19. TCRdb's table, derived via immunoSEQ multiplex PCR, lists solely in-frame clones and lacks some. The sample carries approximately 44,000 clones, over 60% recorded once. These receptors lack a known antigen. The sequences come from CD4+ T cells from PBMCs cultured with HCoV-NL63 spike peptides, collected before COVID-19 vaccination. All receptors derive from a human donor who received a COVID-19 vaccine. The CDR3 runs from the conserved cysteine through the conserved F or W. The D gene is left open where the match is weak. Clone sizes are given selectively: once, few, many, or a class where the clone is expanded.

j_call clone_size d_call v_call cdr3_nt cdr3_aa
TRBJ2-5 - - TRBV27 TGTGCCAGCAGTTTGCGGCTAGCGACGCAAGAGACCCAGTACTTC CASSLRLATQETQYF
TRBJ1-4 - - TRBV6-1 TGTGCCAGCAGTGAAGCAGGGAATGAAAAACTGTTTTTT CASSEAGNEKLFF
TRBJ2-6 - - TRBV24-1 TGTGCCACCAGTTCGGGACGTTGGTTCTCTGGGGCCAACGTCCTGACTTTC CATSSGRWFSGANVLTF
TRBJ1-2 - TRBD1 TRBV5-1 TGCGCCAGCAGCCCGACAGGGGCAGACTATGGCTACACCTTC CASSPTGADYGYTF
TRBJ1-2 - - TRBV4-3 TGCGCCAGCAGATCGCTGGGGCGCGGCGGCTATGGCTACACCTTC CASRSLGRGGYGYTF
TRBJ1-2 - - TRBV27 TGTGCCAGCAGTTCGGCGGAACTACTAGGCTACACCTTC CASSSAELLGYTF
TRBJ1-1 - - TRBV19 TGTGCCAGTAGTATATCGGATCGCACTGAAGCTTTCTTT CASSISDRTEAFF
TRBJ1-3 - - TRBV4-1 TGCGCCAGCAGCCAAGGGTTCCCCAGGACAGCCTCTGGAAACACCATATATTTT CASSQGFPRTASGNTIYF
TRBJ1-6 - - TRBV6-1 TGTGCCAGCAGTGAATTGGTATGGTCCTCCTATAATTCACCCCTCCACTTT CASSELVWSSYNSPLHF
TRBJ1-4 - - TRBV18 TGTGCCAGCTCCCTGGACCGAGCGAATGAAAAACTGTTTTTT CASSLDRANEKLFF
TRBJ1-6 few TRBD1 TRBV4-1 TGCGCCAGCAGCCAGGGACAGGGGCGCTATAATTCACCCCTCCACTTT CASSQGQGRYNSPLHF
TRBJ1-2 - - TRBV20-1 TGCAGTGCTAGTCCCGGACAGCGCGGCTACACCTTC CSASPGQRGYTF
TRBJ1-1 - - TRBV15 TGTGCCACCAGCAGGCCCGGGGGGAACACTGAAGCTTTCTTT CATSRPGGNTEAFF
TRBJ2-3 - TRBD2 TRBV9 TGTGCCAGCAGCGCGTCACTAGCGGGGACAGATACGCAGTATTTT CASSASLAGTDTQYF
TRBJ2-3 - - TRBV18 TGTGCCAGCTCCCTCGCAGGCACAGATACGCAGTATTTT CASSLAGTDTQYF
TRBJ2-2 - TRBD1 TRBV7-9 TGTGCCAGCAGCTATGGACAGGGGCGAACCGGGGAGCTGTTTTTT CASSYGQGRTGELFF
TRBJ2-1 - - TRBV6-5 TGTGCCAGTCGTGAGGGGTCGAGGAATGAGCAGTTCTTC CASREGSRNEQFF